This T cell receptor (beta chain) derives from a study of blood T cell repertoires in COVID-19. The method was immunoSEQ multiplex PCR; TCRdb's version includes in-frame clones alone and lacks a portion of them. The sample has roughly 69,000 clones, roughly nine tenths seen once. This CDR3 spans 15 amino acids. Germline-derived CDR1 and CDR2 are SEHNR and FQNEAQ (reference sequence). V dropped 2 bases and J dropped 6; count of bases not matched to a gene: 6. The sample comprised peripheral blood. The V and J genes are TRBV7-9 and TRBJ2-2, with 7 nucleotides matching TRBD2. The TCR comes from a man aged 45-65 years with active COVID-19. This chain's CDR3 is CASSLPSGGAGELFF. The CDR3 coding sequence is TGTGCCAGCAGCTTACCCTCGGGAGGCGCCGGGGAGCTGTTTTTT.